This T cell receptor beta chain was identified during a study of blood T cells in healthy people across ages. Across the whole study: With template switching, about one barcoded beta molecule was captured per two T cells. Findings of the study overall: Reliance upon unsorted PBMCs precluded definitive naive versus antigen-experienced comparison. Significant beta diversity loss was already apparent by age approximately 42, declining roughly linearly. Strongly correlated with naive T cell percentage was TCR beta diversity.

CDR1 is MNHNS and CDR2 is SASEGT in the germline V gene. Trimming shortened V by 6 bases and J by 10 bases, and 16 bases separated the two germline ends. The length of the CDR3 is 13 residues. Then a second PCR, running about 6 to 11 cycles, was carried out with a sample-barcoded 5' primer and a J-beta primer mix. MiXCR, run by TCRdb on the 5' RACE reads, gives a single entry per CDR3 protein. This table has 1.4 million to 1.5 million distinct CDR3 sequences, approximately 38% appearing once. On this clonotype: Its antigen is currently unknown.

The clonotype comes from a woman in her late teens or twenties in good health. Sequenced input: blood. The chain combines TRBV6-1 with TRBJ2-1; either TRBD1 or TRBD2 may supply D (6 bases each). The CDR3 DNA follows: TGTGCCAGCAGGGAGGGGGGAACCTACGAGCAGTTCTTC. The encoded protein is CASREGGTYEQFF.